Below are 31 T cell receptor beta chains sequenced from a single sample in a study of identical twins. TCRdb independently ran MiXCR on the 5' RACE reads; one entry per CDR3 protein. Altogether some 560,000 distinct CDR3 sequences are present, approximately 9.6% being singletons, with the ten largest covering around 3.2%. This sample was also put to use in a study of yellow fever vaccine responses in identical twins.

Sequencing was performed on PBMCs. The receptors stem from a woman under 30 in good health.

This chain uses TRBV20-1 with TRBJ2-1, with D uncertain. CDR3 length equals 14 residues. Trimming cost V 3 bases and J 7 bases, with 16 bases left between them. The germline CDR1 and CDR2 sequences are DFQATT and SNEGSKA (reference sequence). CDR3 DNA: TGCAGTGCTAGTAACGTGGTGGTGGGGAATGAGCAGTTCTTC. Protein sequence: CSASNVVVGNEQFF.

This clonotype has more than one count but fewer than ten. The chain joins TRBV7-9 to TRBJ2-5; D remains ambiguous. This CDR3 region has 13 residues. Trimming removed 4 bases at V and 5 bases at J, with 11 bases between. Germline assignment: CDR1 SEHNR and CDR2 FQNEAQ (reference sequence). This CDR3 reads CASSSRPTETQYF. As DNA, the CDR3 is TGTGCCAGCAGCTCCCGTCCGACGGAGACCCAGTACTTC.

This clonotype was seen a few times. The chain couples TRBV28 to TRBJ1-2; no reliable D call. CDR1 is MDHEN and CDR2 is SYDVKM in the germline V gene. Trimming pared 7 bases from V and 14 bases from J, leaving 20 bases between. There are 12 residues in the CDR3. The CDR3 region is CASTIPTSYLTF. The CDR3 region has the DNA TGTGCCAGCACTATACCCACCAGTTACCTGACCTTC.

This clonotype was observed many times. This chain joins TRBV28 and TRBJ1-2; no clear D. CDR1 and CDR2 from the germline V gene are MDHEN and SYDVKM. Trimming took 4 bases from V and 4 from J, leaving 13 bases between them. The CDR3 extends over 14 amino acids. The DNA for the CDR3 is TGTGCCAGCAGTTCCCTCCGGGTACTCTATGGCTACACCTTC. It codes for CASSSLRVLYGYTF.

The chain combines TRBV20-1 with TRBJ1-2, with TRBD1 as a possible D gene (6 bases). Germline V CDR1 and CDR2: DFQATT, SNEGSKA (reference sequence). This CDR3 has 16 amino acids. The germline V and J ends were trimmed by 0 bases and 4 bases, with 18 bases remaining between them. The CDR3 loop reads CSARDPWDTAGYGYTF. The CDR3 DNA reads TGCAGTGCTAGAGATCCTTGGGACACGGCGGGCTATGGCTACACCTTC.

The CDR3: CASSQGLAGVSRNTGELFF. The CDR3 region has the DNA TGTGCCAGCAGCCAGGGGCTAGCGGGGGTCTCCCGGAACACCGGGGAGCTGTTTTTT. The chain combines TRBV7-8 with TRBJ2-2; TRBD2 aligns across 10 bases. Germline assignment: CDR1 SGHVS and CDR2 FQNEAQ. The V and J ends lost 5 bases and 1 base, in that order; junction bases with no gene match: 13. The CDR3 loop spans 19 amino acids. Variable domain in full (rest from reference TRBV7-8 and TRBJ2-2): GAGVSQSPRYKVAKRGQDVALRCDPISGHVSLFWYQQALGQGPEFLTYFQNEAQLDKSGLPSDRFFAERPEGSVSTLKIQRTQQEDSAVYLCASSQGLAGVSRNTGELFFGEGSRLTVL.

Ten or more counts support this clonotype. J is TRBJ2-5 and V is TRBV20-1, with 11 bases fitting TRBD1. Trimming cost V 1 base and J 4 bases; bases outside gene matches: 2. CDR3 length: 14 amino acids. Germline V gene lookup returns CDR1 DFQATT and CDR2 SNEGSKA (reference sequence). This CDR3 reads CSARGTGGIETQYF. DNA for the CDR3: TGCAGTGCTAGAGGGACAGGGGGCATAGAGACCCAGTACTTC.

There are many counts of this clonotype. The CDR3 spells CSAEGLRNEQYF. The CDR3 nucleotides are TGCAGCGCAGAGGGCTTGAGGAACGAGCAGTACTTC. The chain couples TRBV29-1 to TRBJ2-7, with TRBD2 as a possible D gene (5 bases). The germline V gene has CDR1 SQVTM and CDR2 ANQGSEA. The CDR3 has 12 amino acids. Trimming left V 7 bases short and J 5 bases short, with 15 bases between.

This clonotype has just a few counts. The V and J genes are TRBV27 and TRBJ2-7; the match to TRBD2 covers 9 bases. The J segment lost 2 bases and the V segment lost 2 bases, leaving 7 bases of the junction unmatched. The length of the CDR3 is 16 residues. The V gene's germline CDR1 is MNHEY and CDR2 SMNVEV (reference sequence). In DNA form, the CDR3 reads TGTGCCAGCAGTTTAGAAACTAGCGGGTTACCCTACGAGCAGTACTTC. Protein: CASSLETSGLPYEQYF.

The chain recombines TRBV2 with TRBJ2-7; D is uncertain. Trimming removed 6 bases from V and 2 bases from J, with 11 bases in between. The V gene's germline CDR1 is SNHLY and CDR2 FYNNEI. The CDR3 contains 13 residues. The CDR3 reads CASSGGETYEQYF. CDR3 sequence (DNA): TGTGCCAGCAGCGGCGGAGAAACCTACGAGCAGTACTTC.

This clonotype was detected ten times or more. The genes are TRBV29-1 and TRBJ2-1; 10 bases line up with TRBD1. Germline V gene data show CDR1 as SQVTM and CDR2 as ANQGSEA. J lost 3 bases, V lost 0 bases, and 8 bases had no gene match. The CDR3 totals 17 residues. This CDR3 is CSVEDWSGTGVYNEQFF. Here the CDR3 DNA reads TGCAGCGTTGAAGATTGGTCGGGGACAGGGGTCTACAATGAGCAGTTCTTC.

This clonotype was observed a few times. The CDR3 region is CASSLAWRTPSYEQYF. The CDR3 nucleotides are TGTGCCAGCAGTTTAGCTTGGCGCACCCCCTCCTACGAGCAGTACTTC. The rearrangement uses TRBV28 and TRBJ2-7, with unresolved D. Deletions cut 2 bases from V and 0 bases from J, with 14 bases between. The length of the CDR3 is 16 residues. The germline V gene has CDR1 MDHEN and CDR2 SYDVKM.

This clonotype was counted at least ten times. The V and J genes are TRBV12-3 or TRBV12-4 and TRBJ2-7; D uncertain. This CDR3 comprises 14 residues. V was pared by 5 bases and J by 1 base, with 12 bases between. CDR3 sequence (DNA): TGTGCCAGCAGTCGAAGAGGAAGATCCTACGAGCAGTACTTC. As protein: CASSRRGRSYEQYF.

The gene calls are TRBV3-1 and TRBJ2-2, with D unclear. Trimming removed 1 base from V and 5 bases from J, with 11 bases in between. This CDR3 has 15 amino acids. CDR1 and CDR2 from the germline V gene are LGHDT and YNNKEL (reference sequence). This chain's CDR3 is CASSQGGKVTGELFF. The CDR3 DNA is TGTGCCAGCAGCCAAGGCGGTAAGGTGACCGGGGAGCTGTTTTTT.

At least ten counts were recorded for this clonotype. The J gene is TRBJ1-2, the V gene TRBV7-9, with TRBD1 matching 7 bases. The CDR3 consists of 14 residues. J gave up 5 bases and V 5 bases, and 8 bases lay outside the gene matches. The germline gives CDR1 SEHNR, CDR2 FQNEAQ (reference sequence). CDR3 sequence reads: CASSPAGGPYGYTF. CDR3 bases: TGTGCCAGCAGCCCCGCAGGGGGGCCATATGGCTACACCTTC.

This clonotype was counted between two and nine times. The genes are TRBV20-1 and TRBJ2-7, with D perhaps TRBD1 or TRBD2 (5 bases each). V was cut by 4 bases and J by 2 bases, with 15 bases left in between. Germline V gene sequence: CDR1 DFQATT, CDR2 SNEGSKA (reference sequence). The length of the CDR3 is 14 residues. CDR3 nucleotides: TGCAGTGCTACTGACCGGGACCGACCCTACGAGCAGTACTTC. Protein: CSATDRDRPYEQYF.

This clonotype was recorded at least ten times. The rearrangement links TRBV4-2 to TRBJ2-5; TRBD1 might be the D (5 bases). The CDR3 length is 15 residues. Trimming pared 0 bases from V and 3 bases from J, leaving 11 bases between. CDR1 and CDR2 from the germline V gene are LGHNA and YNFKEQ. The CDR3 spells CASSQDIVQEETQYF. CDR3 coding DNA: TGTGCCAGCAGCCAAGATATAGTACAGGAAGAGACCCAGTACTTC.

This rearrangement joins TRBV6-5 to TRBJ2-7, with D perhaps TRBD2 (6 bases). V was trimmed by 2 bases and J by 0 bases, leaving 11 bases between them. The CDR3 extends over 15 amino acids. The germline V gene has CDR1 MNHEY and CDR2 SVGAGI. CDR3 loop: CASSYAGRGSYEQYF. The CDR3, as DNA: TGTGCCAGCAGTTACGCGGGGCGCGGCTCCTACGAGCAGTACTTC.

V is TRBV28 and J is TRBJ2-1, with D tentatively TRBD2 (7 bases). The CDR3 length is 15 residues. V was pared by 6 bases and J by 7 bases, with 19 bases between. Germline CDR1 reads MDHEN; CDR2 reads SYDVKM. In nucleotides, the CDR3 is TGTGCCAGCAGCCTCGCGGGGGCCCTAACAAATGAGCAGTTCTTC. The encoded protein is CASSLAGALTNEQFF. Filled out from reference TRBV28 and TRBJ2-1, the complete variable domain reads DVKVTQSSRYLVKRTGEKVFLECVQDMDHENMFWYRQDPGLGLRLIYFSYDVKMKEKGDIPEGYSVSREKKERFSLILESASTNQTSMYLCASSLAGALTNEQFFGPGTRLTVL.

This clonotype turned up a few times. The J gene is TRBJ2-1, the V gene TRBV20-1, with TRBD2 matching over 10 bases. Germline CDR1 is DFQATT and CDR2 is SNEGSKA (reference sequence). J lost 7 bases, V lost 7 bases, and 13 bases had no gene match. This CDR3 comprises 15 residues. CDR3 amino acids: CSVERASGRGNEQFF. Here the CDR3 DNA reads TGCAGTGTTGAGAGGGCTAGCGGGAGAGGAAATGAGCAGTTCTTC.

This clonotype occurred many times. This chain links TRBV20-1 with TRBJ1-4, with a weak D call TRBD1 (6 bases). Deletions cut 5 bases from V and 6 bases from J, with 22 bases between. Germline-derived CDR1 and CDR2 are DFQATT and SNEGSKA (reference sequence). The CDR3 totals 16 residues. The CDR3 sequence: CSAPGMWGLFHEKLFF. In nucleotides, the CDR3 is TGCAGTGCTCCAGGGATGTGGGGGCTATTTCATGAAAAACTGTTTTTT.

This clonotype was seen only a few times. This chain uses TRBV29-1 with TRBJ2-5, with 11 positions matching TRBD1. Losses at the gene ends were 5 bases for V and 2 bases for J; bases not matched to a gene: 7. Germline-derived CDR1 and CDR2 are SQVTM and ANQGSEA. This CDR3 is 15 amino acids long. As DNA, the CDR3 is TGCAGCGTTAGCCGGGACAGGGGGGGGCAAGAGACCCAGTACTTC. Translating gives CSVSRDRGGQETQYF.

The genes are TRBV18 and TRBJ2-2; TRBD1 might be the D (5 bases). Trimming took off 3 bases at V and 4 bases at J, with 15 bases between the two ends. Germline values: CDR1 KGHSH, CDR2 LQKENI. The CDR3 extends over 16 amino acids. CDR3 DNA: TGTGCCAGCTCACCGAGTATGGGGCAAACCACCGGGGAGCTGTTTTTT. Protein sequence: CASSPSMGQTTGELFF.

This clonotype was seen only a few times. This chain joins TRBV20-1 and TRBJ1-1, with a tentative D call TRBD1 (6 bases). In germline, CDR1 is DFQATT, CDR2 SNEGSKA (reference sequence). The CDR3 covers 10 residues. DNA of the CDR3: TGCACCCCCAACCCAGGGGAAACTTTCTTT. Protein sequence: CTPNPGETFF.

Only a few counts were recorded for this clonotype. The chain couples TRBV2 to TRBJ2-2, with D possibly being TRBD1 (6 bases). V was shortened by 6 bases and J by 0 bases, with 11 bases between the two germline ends. Germline values: CDR1 SNHLY, CDR2 FYNNEI. The CDR3 is 15 amino acids. The CDR3 DNA sequence: TGTGCCAGCAGCCGACAGGACGCGAACACCGGGGAGCTGTTTTTT. Residues: CASSRQDANTGELFF.

The chain links TRBV7-3 to TRBJ2-1; D gene ambiguous. The germline V and J ends were trimmed by 1 base and 2 bases, with 9 bases remaining between them. The CDR3 runs 15 residues. Germline V gives CDR1 SGHTA, CDR2 FQGTGA. CDR3: CASSLRADPYNEQFF. CDR3 coding DNA: TGTGCCAGCAGCTTAAGGGCGGATCCCTACAATGAGCAGTTCTTC.

There are a few counts of this clonotype. The chain recombines TRBV5-1 with TRBJ2-2; TRBD2 aligns across 8 bases. J gave up 7 bases and V 4 bases, and 6 bases lay outside the gene matches. Germline-derived CDR1 and CDR2 are SGHRS and YFSETQ. The CDR3 covers 14 residues. CDR3 nucleotide sequence: TGCGCCAGCAGCCAGAGTGCGGGAGGCGGGGAGCTGTTTTTT. It translates to CASSQSAGGGELFF.

This clonotype was observed a few times. The gene calls are TRBV12-3 or TRBV12-4 and TRBJ1-1; D might be TRBD1 (6 bases). Trimming removed 4 bases at V and 3 bases at J, with 18 bases between. This CDR3 has 16 amino acids. The CDR3, as DNA: TGTGCCAGCAGTTCGACTCCAGGGAAGGGGGACACTGAAGCTTTCTTT. It specifies CASSSTPGKGDTEAFF.

Only a few counts were recorded for this clonotype. This chain links TRBV4-3 with TRBJ2-3, with D unclear. Trimming shortened V by 0 bases and J by 11 bases, and 15 bases separated the two germline ends. The V gene's germline CDR1 is LGHNA and CDR2 YSLEER. The CDR3 length is 14 residues. In nucleotides, the CDR3 is TGCGCCAGCAGCCAAGATTACGGAGCGCAGGAGCAGTATTTT. Protein product: CASSQDYGAQEQYF.

There are a few counts of this clonotype. The genes are TRBV5-1 and TRBJ2-5; perhaps TRBD1 as D (6 bases). Germline CDR1 and CDR2: SGHRS and YFSETQ. This CDR3 region has 16 residues. V was cut by 3 bases and J by 3 bases, with 18 bases left in between. CDR3 loop: CASSSEVWGLEETQYF. The CDR3 DNA reads TGCGCCAGCAGCTCCGAGGTTTGGGGGCTCGAAGAGACCCAGTACTTC.

This clonotype was found many times. CDR3 amino acids: CASSSQVTNTEAFF. The CDR3 bases are TGTGCCAGCAGCTCACAGGTGACGAACACTGAAGCTTTCTTT. The chain couples TRBV6-1 to TRBJ1-1; TRBD1 might be the D (5 bases). The germline V gene encodes CDR1 MNHNS and CDR2 SASEGT. This CDR3 comprises 14 residues. V was trimmed by 6 bases and J by 1 base, leaving 12 bases between them.